The 7 T cell receptor beta chains listed next were all sequenced from one sample in a study of persistence of HIV-infected CD4 T cells. These receptors are not linked to any known antigen. This was the immunoSEQ version 4 assay in survey mode. Libraries were prepared by immunoSEQ multiplex PCR; TCRdb keeps only in-frame clonotypes and omits some of them. This table has approximately 12,000 clones, more than 70% appearing once. Stimulation used 7.5 to 10 ug/mL lysate from CMV-infected fibroblasts. CD4+ T cells upregulating both CD40 ligand and CD69 were sorted as responding cells. Sequences were derived from CD4+ T cells sorted from PBMCs after approximately 19-hour stimulation, sampled from a patient who received antiretroviral therapy. The receptors originated from an adult man with HIV who was CMV-seropositive.

This rearrangement joins TRBV3-1 (or the pseudogene TRBV3-2) to TRBJ2-7; D gene uncertain. Deletions cut 2 bases from V and 7 bases from J, with 12 bases between. The CDR3 has 13 residues. In germline, CDR1 is LGHDT, CDR2 YNNKEL (reference sequence). The CDR3 coding sequence is TGTGCCAGCAGCCAATTACGCCGGTCTGAGCAGTACTTC. Translation gives CASSQLRRSEQYF.

CDR3 bases: TGCGCCAGCAGCACAGACGGAAGCTCTGGAAACACCATATATTTT. It codes for CASSTDGSSGNTIYF. The V and J genes are TRBV5-1 and TRBJ1-3, with D unclear. The CDR3 contains 15 residues. V was trimmed by 4 bases and J by 0 bases, leaving 11 bases between them. Looked up from germline, CDR1 is SGHRS and CDR2 is YFSETQ.

The V gene is TRBV6-5, the J gene TRBJ1-1; D may be TRBD1 (6 bases). V was shortened by 6 bases and J by 1 base, with 9 bases between the two germline ends. The CDR3 is 13 amino acids. Germline loops: CDR1 MNHEY, CDR2 SVGAGI. CDR3 in amino acids: CASSGQPNTEAFF. The CDR3 nucleotides read TGTGCCAGCAGCGGACAGCCGAACACTGAAGCTTTCTTT.

The V and J genes are TRBV5-1 and TRBJ1-6; D may be TRBD1 (5 bases). The CDR3 extends over 16 amino acids. Germline V gene sequence: CDR1 SGHRS, CDR2 YFSETQ. Trimming shortened V by 3 bases and J by 0 bases, and 10 bases separated the two germline ends. The CDR3 DNA is TGCGCCAGCAGCTCGTCAGGGAGCTCCTATAATTCACCCCTCCACTTT. It specifies CASSSSGSSYNSPLHF.

The rearrangement links TRBV7-6 to TRBJ2-2; 7 positions agree with TRBD2. This CDR3 contains 16 residues. V trimming: 5 bases; J trimming: 1 base; junction bases outside the gene matches: 7. CDR1 and CDR2 from the germline V gene are SGHVS and FNYEAQ. The CDR3 DNA sequence: TGTGCCAGCAGCCGACGTGGGAGGGAGAACACCGGGGAGCTGTTTTTT. Translation gives CASSRRGRENTGELFF.

Written as DNA, the CDR3 is TGTGCCATCAGAGGAGGGGTAATGGAGACCCAGTACTTC. Translating gives CAIRGGVMETQYF. The chain uses TRBV10-3 and TRBJ2-5; TRBD2 might be the D (6 bases). From germline, CDR1 is ENHRY and CDR2 SYGVKD. This CDR3 has 13 residues. Trimming left V 6 bases short and J 5 bases short, with 13 bases between.

V and J are TRBV10-3 and TRBJ2-7; the D gene could be TRBD1 or TRBD2 (6 bases each). V was clipped by 0 bases and J by 9 bases, with 24 bases between them. Germline V gives CDR1 ENHRY, CDR2 SYGVKD. The CDR3 totals 17 residues. This chain's CDR3 is CAISESITGTGLLRQYF. DNA of the CDR3: TGTGCCATCAGTGAGTCGATAACAGGGACTGGGCTTCTTAGGCAGTACTTC.